The entry below gives a single TCR beta chain sequence along with its context. The antigen remains undetermined. CDR1 SNHLY and CDR2 FYNNEI come from the germline V gene. The J segment lost 3 bases and the V segment lost 9 bases, leaving 1 base of the junction unmatched. This CDR3 contains 12 residues. Vbeta (60) and Jbeta (13) primers were used in the PCR. Using immunoSEQ multiplex PCR, the repertoire was profiled, and TCRdb retains in-frame clones only, with some absent. Of 200,000 to 250,000 clones listed, approximately 87% are singletons. The data stem from a study of cytomegalovirus exposure and HLA in healthy donors. Study-level points and caveats: A later analysis, which compared TCR beta chains of equal frequency, found the HLA-associated ones more clonally expanded.

V gene TRBV2 combines with J gene TRBJ1-4; 7 bases are a match to TRBD1. Sequencing was done on a sample of PBMCs. This clonotype originated in a human donor in good health. As DNA, the CDR3 is TGTGCCAGTCAGGGGGCTAATGAAAAACTGTTTTTT. This gives the protein CASQGANEKLFF.